This T cell receptor (beta chain) was recorded in a study of T cell repertoires in cytomegalovirus infection. Study as a whole: Signatures in public TCR beta sequences pointed to both CMV infection and matching HLA type.

MiXCR was run by TCRdb on the reads, yielding one entry per CDR3 protein. The sample lists about 270,000 distinct CDR3 sequences, about 20% seen once, with around 20% in the top ten. A few counts support this clonotype. Its antigen is not identified. V lost 5 bases, J lost 0 bases, and 20 bases stayed unmatched. The CDR3 sequence is 20 residues long. Looked up from germline, CDR1 is DFQATT and CDR2 is SNEGSKA (reference sequence). Regarding the study as a whole: CMV-specific HLA-C-restricted TCR beta clonotypes dominated the ex vivo response. CMV carriers with the relevant HLA were identified by cumulative public TCR beta family frequency.

The rearrangement joins TRBV20-1 to TRBJ2-3; 10 bases fit TRBD2. This material consisted of cultured PBMCs, taken from culture after CMV antigen stimulation. The clonotype was recovered from a human donor in good health (CMV status not recorded). Some clones in this sample may be carry-over from other donors' samples. CDR3: CSAQTAFTSGIGVSTDTQYF. Here the CDR3 DNA reads TGCAGTGCTCAAACCGCGTTTACTAGCGGGATAGGGGTGAGCACAGATACGCAGTATTTT.